This T cell receptor (beta chain) is drawn from a study of cytomegalovirus exposure and HLA in healthy donors. PCR involved 60 Vbeta and 13 Jbeta primers. Only in-frame clones appear in the TCRdb table, and some are missing; sequencing was by immunoSEQ multiplex PCR. The sample lists under 95,000 clones; roughly 75% were seen once. A word on this clone: Its antigen is unknown.

Study conclusions and caveats: In a later analysis, at a false discovery rate of 0.05, over 15,000 TCR beta sequences were associated with HLA alleles. Apparent HLA restriction characterized most CMV-associated TCR beta chains in a later analysis.

The CDR3 is made up of 13 amino acids. From germline, CDR1 is MNHEY and CDR2 SVGAGI. V dropped 8 bases and J dropped 2 bases, with 12 bases sitting between them. The sequencing input was PBMCs. The chain carries TRBV6-5 and TRBJ2-5; D might be TRBD1 (7 bases). The sequence was obtained from a male donor in good health and CMV-seronegative. The DNA of the CDR3 is TGTGCCAGCGGGGGGACAGTACAAGAGACCCAGTACTTC. It yields the protein CASGGTVQETQYF.